Listed below are T cell receptor beta chains from one sample, sequenced in a study of blood T cell repertoires in COVID-19. Generated by immunoSEQ multiplex PCR, the TCRdb table keeps only in-frame clones and is missing some. Of 150,000 to 180,000 clones listed, 76% were seen once; the top ten hold less than 4.5%. The sequencing sample was made of peripheral blood. The receptors here all came from a woman older than 75 with acute or convalescent COVID-19. Both conserved end residues are part of each CDR3. The D gene is left open where the match is weak. Rows give clone size only sometimes, using once, few, many, or a class for an expanded clone.

D gene: -
clone size: -
V gene: TRBV7-9
J gene: TRBJ1-1
CDR3 DNA: TGTGCCAGCACCTACCTAGGGAACACTGAAGCTTTCTTT
CDR3 protein: CASTYLGNTEAFF

D gene: -
clone size: few
V gene: TRBV5-1
J gene: TRBJ1-5
CDR3 DNA: TGCGCCAGCAGCCCCTCTGGGGGGGTCAATCAGCCCCAGCATTTT
CDR3 protein: CASSPSGGVNQPQHF

D gene: -
clone size: -
V gene: TRBV2
J gene: TRBJ1-6
CDR3 DNA: TGTGCCAGCAGTGAGACAGTGAGGAATTCACCCCTCCACTTT
CDR3 protein: CASSETVRNSPLHF

D gene: -
clone size: once
V gene: TRBV12-2
J gene: TRBJ2-7
CDR3 DNA: TGTGCAAGTCGCTTAGTACTAGCGGGCTACGAGCAGTACTTC
CDR3 protein: CASRLVLAGYEQYF

D gene: TRBD2
clone size: -
V gene: TRBV15
J gene: TRBJ2-1
CDR3 DNA: TGTGCCACCAGCAGAGAACTAGCGGGGGGGTACAATGAGCAGTTCTTC
CDR3 protein: CATSRELAGGYNEQFF

D gene: -
clone size: -
V gene: TRBV11-2
J gene: TRBJ2-2
CDR3 DNA: TGTGCCAGCAGCATGGCCTTAGCCGCGAACACCGGGGAGCTGTTTTTT
CDR3 protein: CASSMALAANTGELFF

D gene: TRBD1
clone size: once
V gene: TRBV19
J gene: TRBJ2-7
CDR3 DNA: TGTGCCAGTAAAGATACAGGGGCCTCTCACGAGCAGTACTTC
CDR3 protein: CASKDTGASHEQYF

D gene: -
clone size: -
V gene: TRBV7-9
J gene: TRBJ2-3
CDR3 DNA: TGTGCCAGCAGCTTAAAGGGGGCAGATACGCAGTATTTT
CDR3 protein: CASSLKGADTQYF

D gene: TRBD1
clone size: -
V gene: TRBV15
J gene: TRBJ2-5
CDR3 DNA: TGTGCCACCAGCAGAGATCGGGGGTCACAGGGGGGCCAAGAGACCCAGTACTTC
CDR3 protein: CATSRDRGSQGGQETQYF

D gene: -
clone size: once
V gene: TRBV5-1
J gene: TRBJ2-2
CDR3 DNA: TGCGCCAGCAGCTTGGAACAGGTGAACACCGGGGAGCTGTTTTTT
CDR3 protein: CASSLEQVNTGELFF

D gene: -
clone size: -
V gene: TRBV7-9
J gene: TRBJ1-1
CDR3 DNA: TGTGCCAGCAGCCTTCAACCGGGACTAATGAACACTGAAGCTTTCTTT
CDR3 protein: CASSLQPGLMNTEAFF

D gene: -
clone size: -
V gene: TRBV7-2
J gene: TRBJ1-4
CDR3 DNA: TGTGCCAGCAGCTCGAGGACAGCAACTAATGAAAAACTGTTTTTT
CDR3 protein: CASSSRTATNEKLFF

D gene: TRBD1
clone size: few
V gene: TRBV5-1
J gene: TRBJ1-4
CDR3 DNA: TGCGCCAGCAGCCGGGACAGGACTTTGGAAAAACTGTTTTTT
CDR3 protein: CASSRDRTLEKLFF

D gene: -
clone size: -
V gene: TRBV7-9
J gene: TRBJ1-1
CDR3 DNA: TGTGCCAGCAGCTTAATACAGGGCTACACTGAAGCTTTCTTT
CDR3 protein: CASSLIQGYTEAFF

D gene: -
clone size: once
V gene: TRBV5-1
J gene: TRBJ1-1
CDR3 DNA: TGCGCCAGCAGCTTGGCCGCGACAGTGAACACTGAAGCTTTCTTT
CDR3 protein: CASSLAATVNTEAFF

D gene: -
clone size: -
V gene: TRBV30
J gene: TRBJ2-7
CDR3 DNA: TGTGCCTGGAATTTGCTAGCCTTCGACGAGCAGTACTTC
CDR3 protein: CAWNLLAFDEQYF

D gene: -
clone size: few
V gene: TRBV7-6
J gene: TRBJ2-1
CDR3 DNA: TGTGCCAGCAGCTTAGGTGTCGCAGGCTCTGGTTGGGATGAGCAGTTCTTC
CDR3 protein: CASSLGVAGSGWDEQFF

D gene: -
clone size: few
V gene: TRBV24-1
J gene: TRBJ2-4
CDR3 DNA: TGTGCCACCAGTGAAAGACAGAGGCTAGCCAAAAACATTCAGTACTTC
CDR3 protein: CATSERQRLAKNIQYF

D gene: -
clone size: few
V gene: TRBV7-2
J gene: TRBJ1-2
CDR3 DNA: TGTGCCAGCAGCTTAGATCCGACTGAGTACTATGGCTACACCTTC
CDR3 protein: CASSLDPTEYYGYTF

D gene: -
clone size: -
V gene: TRBV3-1/TRBV3-2
J gene: TRBJ2-7
CDR3 DNA: TGTGCCAGCAGCCCCTGGAGTTCCCTCACCGGGAGCTCAAACTCCTACGAGCAGTACTTC
CDR3 protein: CASSPWSSLTGSSNSYEQYF

D gene: -
clone size: -
V gene: TRBV11-2
J gene: TRBJ1-1
CDR3 DNA: TGTGCCAGCAGCTTACAGACTGAAGCTTTCTTT
CDR3 protein: CASSLQTEAFF

D gene: -
clone size: many
V gene: TRBV5-1
J gene: TRBJ1-1
CDR3 DNA: TGCGCCAGCAGCTCCGGACAGACCCACACTGAAGCTTTCTTT
CDR3 protein: CASSSGQTHTEAFF

D gene: TRBD1
clone size: -
V gene: TRBV7-9
J gene: TRBJ2-3
CDR3 DNA: TGTGCCAGCAGCCCCGGACAGGGACTCACAGATACGCAGTATTTT
CDR3 protein: CASSPGQGLTDTQYF

D gene: TRBD2
clone size: -
V gene: TRBV5-6
J gene: TRBJ2-3
CDR3 DNA: TGTGCCAGCAGCTTGGCTGCGGGAGGCGATACGCAGTATTTT
CDR3 protein: CASSLAAGGDTQYF

D gene: -
clone size: -
V gene: TRBV19
J gene: TRBJ1-4
CDR3 DNA: TGTGCCAGTAGTCCACTCGGAGCAACTAATGAAAAACTGTTTTTT
CDR3 protein: CASSPLGATNEKLFF

D gene: -
clone size: -
V gene: TRBV7-9
J gene: TRBJ1-4
CDR3 DNA: TGTGCCAGCAGCTTAGAACTCCTTAATGAAAAACTGTTTTTT
CDR3 protein: CASSLELLNEKLFF

D gene: -
clone size: few
V gene: TRBV5-1
J gene: TRBJ1-2
CDR3 DNA: TGCGCCAGCAGCTTGCGGGTTCCCTATGGCTACACCTTC
CDR3 protein: CASSLRVPYGYTF

D gene: TRBD1
clone size: few
V gene: TRBV5-1
J gene: TRBJ2-5
CDR3 DNA: TGCGCCAGCAGATCTGGGACAGGGGGAGAGACCCAGTACTTC
CDR3 protein: CASRSGTGGETQYF

D gene: TRBD1
clone size: -
V gene: TRBV11-2
J gene: TRBJ1-1
CDR3 DNA: TGTGCCAGCAGCTTAGTTAAGGGGGCCGCTGAAGCTTTCTTT
CDR3 protein: CASSLVKGAAEAFF

D gene: -
clone size: few
V gene: TRBV6-2/TRBV6-3
J gene: TRBJ1-1
CDR3 DNA: TGTGCCAGCAGTTACCCCGGCAAGGCCCAGGTGAACACTGAAGCTTTCTTT
CDR3 protein: CASSYPGKAQVNTEAFF

D gene: -
clone size: -
V gene: TRBV11-2
J gene: TRBJ1-5
CDR3 DNA: TGTGCCAGCAGCGCCGTGGGAGGGTACCAGCCCCAGCATTTT
CDR3 protein: CASSAVGGYQPQHF

D gene: -
clone size: -
V gene: TRBV5-6
J gene: TRBJ1-2
CDR3 DNA: TGTGCCAGCAGCCCCCAGGGACAACAAACCCTCTATGGCTACACCTTC
CDR3 protein: CASSPQGQQTLYGYTF

D gene: TRBD1
clone size: few
V gene: TRBV2
J gene: TRBJ1-4
CDR3 DNA: TGTGCCAGCAAGAGATCAGGGGGTAGTGAAAAACTGTTTTTT
CDR3 protein: CASKRSGGSEKLFF

D gene: -
clone size: many
V gene: TRBV19
J gene: TRBJ1-2
CDR3 DNA: TGTGCCAGTAGTATCTTCGGGGGCTACACCTTC
CDR3 protein: CASSIFGGYTF

D gene: TRBD1
clone size: -
V gene: TRBV19
J gene: TRBJ1-1
CDR3 DNA: TGTGCCAGTATGGACAGGGTCGTCGCTAACACTGAAGCTTTCTTT
CDR3 protein: CASMDRVVANTEAFF

D gene: -
clone size: -
V gene: TRBV27
J gene: TRBJ1-1
CDR3 DNA: TGTGCCAGCAGTTTGGGGCACGGGAACACTGAAGCTTTCTTT
CDR3 protein: CASSLGHGNTEAFF

D gene: TRBD1
clone size: -
V gene: TRBV19
J gene: TRBJ2-7
CDR3 DNA: TGTGCCAGTAGCCAACAGGGGGATATGCACGAGCAGTACTTC
CDR3 protein: CASSQQGDMHEQYF

D gene: TRBD1
clone size: -
V gene: TRBV19
J gene: TRBJ1-2
CDR3 DNA: TGTGCCAGTAGTATCCAGGACAGGGGGATGAGTGGCTACACCTTC
CDR3 protein: CASSIQDRGMSGYTF

D gene: -
clone size: -
V gene: TRBV9
J gene: TRBJ2-3
CDR3 DNA: TGTGCCAGCAGCACCCAAGCTAGCGTAGGCACAGATACGCAGTATTTT
CDR3 protein: CASSTQASVGTDTQYF

D gene: TRBD2
clone size: -
V gene: TRBV7-3
J gene: TRBJ2-7
CDR3 DNA: TGTGCCAGCAGCCACCCCTCTAGCGGGACCGAGCAGTACTTC
CDR3 protein: CASSHPSSGTEQYF

D gene: TRBD1
clone size: -
V gene: TRBV6-5
J gene: TRBJ1-1
CDR3 DNA: TGTGCCAGCGGGGGACAGCTGAACACTGAAGCTTTCTTT
CDR3 protein: CASGGQLNTEAFF

D gene: TRBD1
clone size: once
V gene: TRBV18
J gene: TRBJ2-2
CDR3 DNA: TGTGCCAGCTCACCACCGACAGGGGGGAACACCGGGGAGCTGTTTTTT
CDR3 protein: CASSPPTGGNTGELFF

D gene: -
clone size: few
V gene: TRBV20-1
J gene: TRBJ1-4
CDR3 DNA: TGCAGTGTTCTTGATGAAAAACTGTTTTTT
CDR3 protein: CSVLDEKLFF

D gene: -
clone size: -
V gene: TRBV30
J gene: TRBJ2-7
CDR3 DNA: TGTGCCTGGGGGGCCTTGTACTACGAGCAGTACTTC
CDR3 protein: CAWGALYYEQYF

D gene: TRBD1
clone size: -
V gene: TRBV5-1
J gene: TRBJ1-2
CDR3 DNA: TGCGCCAGCCGACAGGGGGCAGACTATGGCTACACCTTC
CDR3 protein: CASRQGADYGYTF

D gene: -
clone size: -
V gene: TRBV2
J gene: TRBJ1-4
CDR3 DNA: TGTGCCAGCAGGGACAGCCCTAATGAAAAACTGTTTTTT
CDR3 protein: CASRDSPNEKLFF

D gene: TRBD1
clone size: once
V gene: TRBV7-3
J gene: TRBJ1-2
CDR3 DNA: TGTGCCAGCAGCTTAGACGACAGGGGAGCTAACTATGGCTACACCTTC
CDR3 protein: CASSLDDRGANYGYTF

D gene: TRBD2
clone size: few
V gene: TRBV18
J gene: TRBJ2-2
CDR3 DNA: TGTGCCAGCTCATCGACAGCGGGGGCGTCCACCGGGGAGCTGTTTTTT
CDR3 protein: CASSSTAGASTGELFF

D gene: TRBD2
clone size: once
V gene: TRBV10-1
J gene: TRBJ2-1
CDR3 DNA: TGCGCCAGCAGTGAGTTCGGCGGGAGGATGAACAATGAGCAGTTCTTC
CDR3 protein: CASSEFGGRMNNEQFF

D gene: -
clone size: -
V gene: TRBV12-3/TRBV12-4
J gene: TRBJ1-1
CDR3 DNA: TGTGCCAGCAGTCTTGGGCTGAACACTGAAGCTTTCTTT
CDR3 protein: CASSLGLNTEAFF

D gene: -
clone size: -
V gene: TRBV2
J gene: TRBJ2-2
CDR3 DNA: TGTGCCAGCAGCGAGACTCAGATCGCGAACACCGGGGAGCTGTTTTTT
CDR3 protein: CASSETQIANTGELFF

D gene: TRBD2
clone size: -
V gene: TRBV10-2
J gene: TRBJ2-3
CDR3 DNA: TGCGCCAGCAGTAGACTAGCGGGAGGGGACTATAGCACAGATACGCAGTATTTT
CDR3 protein: CASSRLAGGDYSTDTQYF

D gene: -
clone size: -
V gene: TRBV6-5
J gene: TRBJ1-1
CDR3 DNA: TGTGCCAGCAGTTCAAAGAACGGACAAGCGAACACTGAAGCTTTCTTT
CDR3 protein: CASSSKNGQANTEAFF